This T cell receptor (beta chain) stems from a study of T cell responses to AZD1222 COVID-19 vaccine (dated by TCRdb to the early 2020s). Broadly, across the study: TCR sequencing was performed for some 250 trial participants, of whom roughly 200 were given two doses of AZD1222 and 26 were given two doses of MenACWY control vaccine. Trial participants were enrolled into age subgroups of 18-55, 56-69 and 70-plus years, which contained about 150, 28 and 57 TCR-sequenced participants, respectively.

The CDR3 spans 13 residues, from the cysteine through the phenylalanine. Kept here is only the CDR3 DNA, which spans 39 bases and is read in frame from base 1. Trimming accounts for 8 bases at V and 7 bases at J, while the number of junction bases matched to no gene is 5. CDR1 and CDR2 are drawn from the germline V gene (reference sequence): SEHNR, FQNEAQ. Paper-wide results and their limitations: No day 14 peak-response samples were available, so repertoires were characterized only after the peak T cell response. Only five or six AZD1222 recipients were SARS-CoV-2 seropositive at baseline, limiting conclusions about previously exposed vaccinees. In the small 56-69-year group, the increase in depth fell short of significance, most likely because of low power. A significant rise in spike-specific TCR breadth and depth was observed after two AZD1222 doses relative to day 0 and relative to MenACWY recipients. Participants were mostly white British, with more females than males. The authors suggested clonal diversity may have been underestimated. Vaccine-associated CD4 TCRs spanned the whole spike protein, with dominant responses in regions 160-218 and 743-854. Epitopes outside the regions mutated in the B.1.351 and B.1.1.7 variants were reportedly recognized by nearly half of the unique spike-specific TCRs.

As concerns this clone: Its recognized antigen is unknown. No per-base quality is available; no much larger clone lies one base away.

This sample's time point label indicates: baseline before first vaccination. The sample's treatment or condition label is to be understood as: meningococcal conjugate vaccine given as trial control. The vaccinee samples were drawn from two UK trials, COV001 and COV002, one of which was a single-blind randomized controlled phase 2/3 trial testing AZD1222 (ChAdOx1 nCoV-19) in healthy adults. Trial participant PBMC samples were collected at day 0 and day 28 after the second dose for TCRbeta chain sequencing. The CDR3 regions of human TCRbeta chains were analyzed by immunosequencing. Processing in the source paper ran as follows. Repertoire TCRs were checked for matches against a reference library of SARS-CoV-2-specific TCRs that had been generated using the MIRA antigen-specificity platform. Breadth was defined as the fraction of unique TCRs that were SARS-CoV-2-associated. Depth was defined as the fraction of total T cells that were SARS-CoV-2-associated. Each spike-specific TCR was assigned to its reactive spike region and to a CD4 or CD8 class using the MIRA data. Log10-transformed breadth and depth values were compared by one-way ANOVA with Sidak's multiple comparisons tests. TCRdb carries this immuneACCESS record with in-frame sequences only. Its versions omit some clonotypes, under half of them owing to an unresolved V gene in the studies checked, with the rest unexplained. The DNA gave D and trimming, while V, J and clone size come from that table. Across this sample there are 130,000 or so clones, with about 92% seen only once. The ten largest clones add up to more than 0.85% of the sample.

The chain joins TRBV7-9 to TRBJ1-4, with TRBD1 matching 9 junction bases. The clonotype originates from an adult in good health. The specimen comprised peripheral blood, sampled on day 0 of MenACWY control vaccination. The DNA sequence follows: TGTGCCAGCGGACAGGGGACGATTGAAAAACTGTTTTTT. This codes for CASGQGTIEKLFF.